The next 10 T cell receptor beta chains were all read from a single sample in a study of Ad26.COV2.S vaccination and SARS-CoV-2 variants (dated by TCRdb to the early 2020s). The library was prepared using the immunoSEQ multiplex PCR assay. The table comes from immuneACCESS by way of TCRdb, which keeps in-frame sequences with V and J called. Part of the clones is missing from these tables; in studies checked, under half for an unresolved V gene and the rest for unknown reasons. Present in this sample are hundreds of thousands of clones, 75% to 90% of which were seen just once. The ten largest clones capture around 11% of the sample. The meaning of the sample's treatment or condition label: some 20 received Ad26.COV2.S at low or high dose, single or two shots; several received placebo; per-sample allocation not given. Repertoires of vaccine and placebo recipients were sequenced from samples collected on day 63 after the first injection.

The sequencing used peripheral blood, collected in a trial of Ad26.COV2.S vaccine versus placebo. These receptors were taken from a person between 18 and 65 years old who received the Ad26.COV2.S COVID-19 vaccine or a placebo.

Written as DNA, the CDR3 is TGCGCCAGCAGCCAAGGGGGACAGGGTAATTCACCCCTCCACTTT. Translation: CASSQGGQGNSPLHF. The rearrangement links TRBV4-3 to TRBJ1-6; 9 nucleotides align to TRBD1. The CDR3 consists of 15 residues. The junction had 1 base not matched to a gene; V was cut back by 1 base and J by 6 bases. Germline V lookup: CDR1 LGHNA, CDR2 YSLEER.

The chain recombines TRBV6-1 with TRBJ2-2; D ambiguous. Trimming left V 2 bases short and J 6 bases short, with 7 bases between. The CDR3 covers 13 residues. Germline V CDR1 and CDR2: MNHNS, SASEGT. This CDR3 is CASSERDAGELFF. The DNA for the CDR3 is TGTGCCAGCAGTGAACGTGACGCCGGGGAGCTGTTTTTT.

This clone has at least ten counts. This sequence joins TRBV11-2 and TRBJ2-7; 9 bases match TRBD1. The CDR3 sequence is 14 residues long. Trimming removed 4 bases from V and 4 bases from J; junction bases left unmatched: 5. The germline V gene has CDR1 SGHAT and CDR2 FQNNGV. For the CDR3, the DNA is TGTGCCAGCAGCTGGGGGGACAGGGCATACGAGCAGTACTTC. The encoded protein is CASSWGDRAYEQYF.

This chain connects TRBV10-1 to TRBJ2-2; TRBD2 matches at 7 bases. V shed 0 bases, J shed 0 bases, and the junction held 13 bases outside the gene matches. Per germline, CDR1 WNHNN and CDR2 SYGVQD (reference sequence). CDR3 size: 20 residues. CDR3 protein: CASSESIWEGPDTNTGELFF. CDR3 DNA: TGCGCCAGCAGTGAGTCGATCTGGGAGGGACCAGATACGAACACCGGGGAGCTGTTTTTT.

The chain carries TRBV19 and TRBJ1-1; no clear D. Germline CDR1 reads LNHDA; CDR2 reads SQIVND (reference sequence). V lost 2 bases and J 2 bases, leaving 3 bases between the germline ends. The CDR3 consists of 12 residues. In DNA, the CDR3 is TGTGCCAGTAGTATAAGTAACACTGAAGCTTTCTTT. Residues: CASSISNTEAFF.

In the case of this clone: The junction shows a germline mismatch at one end, possibly a read error. This chain connects TRBV12-3 or TRBV12-4 to TRBJ1-1; TRBD1 might be the D (5 bases). CDR3 length: 12 residues. CDR3 in DNA: TGTGCCAGCAGTTTCGCGGGGCCTGAAACTTTCTTT. Protein: CASSFAGPETFF.

This chain connects TRBV7-9 to TRBJ2-1; 13 bases map to TRBD2. The V segment lost 5 bases and the J segment 0 bases; nucleotides outside the gene matches: 10. CDR3 length equals 19 residues. The germline V gene has CDR1 SEHNR and CDR2 FQNEAQ (reference sequence). Here the CDR3 DNA reads TGTGCCAGCAGCCCACTACTAGCGGGAGGGTCGAGCTCCTACAATGAGCAGTTCTTC. Its translation: CASSPLLAGGSSSYNEQFF.

V and J are TRBV5-1 and TRBJ2-5; a possible D gene is TRBD1 (6 bases). This CDR3 has 12 residues. V lost 0 bases to trimming and J lost 9 bases, with 9 bases between them. Germline V gene lookup returns CDR1 SGHRS and CDR2 YFSETQ. The CDR3 DNA reads as TGCGCCAGCAGCTTGGAAGGGGGACCCCAGTACTTC. It is translated as CASSLEGGPQYF.

This chain links TRBV13 with TRBJ2-5, with TRBD1 matching 8 bases. The germline gives CDR1 PRHDT, CDR2 FYEKMQ (reference sequence). Trimming removed 9 bases from V and 7 bases from J; junction bases left unmatched: 28. This CDR3 spans 19 amino acids. CDR3 sequence: CASDGGGGRQGRLSGTQYF. In DNA form, the CDR3 reads TGTGCCAGTGACGGAGGTGGGGGAAGACAGGGGCGATTAAGCGGGACCCAGTACTTC.

This chain joins TRBV12-3 or TRBV12-4 and TRBJ2-5; D possibly corresponds to TRBD1 (5 bases). CDR3 length: 13 residues. Trimming took off 3 bases at V and 5 bases at J, with 10 bases between the two ends. CDR3 coding DNA: TGTGCCAGCAGTTTCCCCCCAGGGGAGACCCAGTACTTC. This gives the protein CASSFPPGETQYF.